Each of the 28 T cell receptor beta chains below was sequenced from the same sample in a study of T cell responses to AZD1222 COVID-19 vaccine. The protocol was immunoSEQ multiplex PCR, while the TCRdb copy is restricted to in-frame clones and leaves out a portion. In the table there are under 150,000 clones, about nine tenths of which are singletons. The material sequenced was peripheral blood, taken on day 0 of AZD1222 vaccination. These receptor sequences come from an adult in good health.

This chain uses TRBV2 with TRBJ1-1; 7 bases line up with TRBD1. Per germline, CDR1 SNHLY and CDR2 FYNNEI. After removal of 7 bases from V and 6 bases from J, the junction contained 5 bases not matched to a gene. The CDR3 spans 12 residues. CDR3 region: CASKQGSAEAFF. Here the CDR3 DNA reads TGTGCCAGCAAACAGGGGTCTGCTGAAGCTTTCTTT.

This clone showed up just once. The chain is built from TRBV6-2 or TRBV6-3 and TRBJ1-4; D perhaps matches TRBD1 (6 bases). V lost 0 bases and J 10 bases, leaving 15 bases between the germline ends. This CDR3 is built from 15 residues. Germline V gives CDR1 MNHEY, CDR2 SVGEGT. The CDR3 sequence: CASSYSTGPGGKLFF. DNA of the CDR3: TGTGCCAGCAGTTACTCTACAGGGCCTGGTGGAAAACTGTTTTTT.

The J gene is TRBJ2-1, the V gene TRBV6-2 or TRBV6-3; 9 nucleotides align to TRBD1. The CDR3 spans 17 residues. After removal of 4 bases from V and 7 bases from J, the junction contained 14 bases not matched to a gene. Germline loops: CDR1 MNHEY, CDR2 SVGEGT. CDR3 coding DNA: TGTGCCAGCAGTTCGCTATTTCCGGGACAGGGTGTGAATGAGCAGTTCTTC. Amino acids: CASSSLFPGQGVNEQFF.

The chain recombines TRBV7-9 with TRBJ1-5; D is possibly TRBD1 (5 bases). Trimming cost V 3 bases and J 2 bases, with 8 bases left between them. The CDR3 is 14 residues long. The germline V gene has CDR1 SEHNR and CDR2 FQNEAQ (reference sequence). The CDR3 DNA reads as TGTGCCAGCAGCTTTCAGGGAGGCAATCAGCCCCAGCATTTT. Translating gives CASSFQGGNQPQHF.

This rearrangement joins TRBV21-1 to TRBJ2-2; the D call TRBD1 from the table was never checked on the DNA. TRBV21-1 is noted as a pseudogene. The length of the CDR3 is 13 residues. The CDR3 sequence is CASRDSNTGELFF. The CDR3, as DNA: TGTGCCAGCAGGGACAGCAACACCGGGGAGCTGTTTTTT.

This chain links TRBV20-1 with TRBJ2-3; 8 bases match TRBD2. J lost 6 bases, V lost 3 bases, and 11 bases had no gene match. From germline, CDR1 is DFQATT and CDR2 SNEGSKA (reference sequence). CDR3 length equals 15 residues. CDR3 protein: CSASKAGVFGDTQYF. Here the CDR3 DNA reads TGCAGTGCTAGTAAAGCGGGAGTATTCGGGGATACGCAGTATTTT.

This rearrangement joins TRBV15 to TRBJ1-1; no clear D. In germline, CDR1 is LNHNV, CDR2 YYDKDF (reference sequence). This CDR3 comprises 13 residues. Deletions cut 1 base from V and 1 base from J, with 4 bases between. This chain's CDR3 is CATSRAPNTEAFF. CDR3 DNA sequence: TGTGCCACCAGCAGAGCTCCGAACACTGAAGCTTTCTTT. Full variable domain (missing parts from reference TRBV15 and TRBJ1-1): DAMVIQNPRYQVTQFGKPVTLSCSQTLNHNVMYWYQQKSSQAPKLLFHYYDKDFNNEADTPDNFQSRRPNTSFCFLDIRSPGLGDTAMYLCATSRAPNTEAFFGQGTRLTVV.

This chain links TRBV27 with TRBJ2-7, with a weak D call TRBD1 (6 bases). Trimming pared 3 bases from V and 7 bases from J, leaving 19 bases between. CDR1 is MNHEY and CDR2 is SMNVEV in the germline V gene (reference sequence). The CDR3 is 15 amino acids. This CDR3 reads CASSLLQGSGREQYF. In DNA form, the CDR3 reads TGTGCCAGCAGTTTGCTGCAGGGGTCAGGGAGAGAGCAGTACTTC.

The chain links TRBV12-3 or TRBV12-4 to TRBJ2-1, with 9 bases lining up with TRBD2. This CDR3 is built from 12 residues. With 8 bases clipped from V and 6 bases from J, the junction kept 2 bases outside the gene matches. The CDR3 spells CASRREGNEQFF. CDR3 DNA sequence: TGTGCCAGCCGGCGGGAGGGCAATGAGCAGTTCTTC.

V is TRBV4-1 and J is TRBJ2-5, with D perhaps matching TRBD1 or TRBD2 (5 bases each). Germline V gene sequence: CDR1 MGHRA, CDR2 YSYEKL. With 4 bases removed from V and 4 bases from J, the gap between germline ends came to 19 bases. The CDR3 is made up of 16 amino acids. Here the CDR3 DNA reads TGCGCCAGCAGCCCCTCCTATGGAATTGGGGGAGAGACCCAGTACTTC. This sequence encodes CASSPSYGIGGETQYF.

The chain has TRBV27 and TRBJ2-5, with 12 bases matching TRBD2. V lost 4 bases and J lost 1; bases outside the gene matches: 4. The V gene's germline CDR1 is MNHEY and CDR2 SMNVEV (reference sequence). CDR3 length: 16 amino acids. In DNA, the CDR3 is TGTGCCAGCAGTTCCCTAGCGGGAGGGTTCCAAGAGACCCAGTACTTC. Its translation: CASSSLAGGFQETQYF.

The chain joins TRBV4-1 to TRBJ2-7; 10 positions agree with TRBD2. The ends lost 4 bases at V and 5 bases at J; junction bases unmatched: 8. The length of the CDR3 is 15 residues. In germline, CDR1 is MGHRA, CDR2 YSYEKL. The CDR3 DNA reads TGCGCCAGCAGCCGAGTCCAGCTAGCGGGAGACGAGCAGTACTTC. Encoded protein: CASSRVQLAGDEQYF.

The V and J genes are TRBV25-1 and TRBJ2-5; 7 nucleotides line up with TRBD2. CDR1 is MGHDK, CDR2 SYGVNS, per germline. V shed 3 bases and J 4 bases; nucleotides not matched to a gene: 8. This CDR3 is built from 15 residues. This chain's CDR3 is CASSEGGSQAETQYF. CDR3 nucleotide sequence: TGTGCCAGCAGTGAGGGCGGGAGTCAGGCAGAGACCCAGTACTTC.

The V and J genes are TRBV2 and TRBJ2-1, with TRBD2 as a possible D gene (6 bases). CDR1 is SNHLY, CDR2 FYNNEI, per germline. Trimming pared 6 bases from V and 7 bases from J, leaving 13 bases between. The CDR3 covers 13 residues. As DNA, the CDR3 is TGTGCCAGCAGGACTAGTTTGAGGAATGAGCAGTTCTTC. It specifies CASRTSLRNEQFF.

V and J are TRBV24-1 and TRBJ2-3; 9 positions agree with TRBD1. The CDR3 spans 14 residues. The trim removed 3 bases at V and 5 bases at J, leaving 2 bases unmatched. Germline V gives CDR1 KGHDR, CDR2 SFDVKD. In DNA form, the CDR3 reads TGTGCCACCAGTGATCGACAGGGGGTAGATACGCAGTATTTT. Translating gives CATSDRQGVDTQYF.

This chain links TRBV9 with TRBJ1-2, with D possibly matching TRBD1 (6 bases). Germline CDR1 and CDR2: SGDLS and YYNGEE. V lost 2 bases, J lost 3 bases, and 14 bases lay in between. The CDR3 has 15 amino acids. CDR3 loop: CASSVRGGMDYGYTF. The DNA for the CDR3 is TGTGCCAGCAGCGTTCGGGGGGGCATGGACTATGGCTACACCTTC.

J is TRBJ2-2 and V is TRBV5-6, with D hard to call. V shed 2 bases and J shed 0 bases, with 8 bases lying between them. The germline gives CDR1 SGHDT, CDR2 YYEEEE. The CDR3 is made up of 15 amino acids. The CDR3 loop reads CASSLYHTNTGELFF. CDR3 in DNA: TGTGCCAGCAGCTTATACCACACGAACACCGGGGAGCTGTTTTTT.

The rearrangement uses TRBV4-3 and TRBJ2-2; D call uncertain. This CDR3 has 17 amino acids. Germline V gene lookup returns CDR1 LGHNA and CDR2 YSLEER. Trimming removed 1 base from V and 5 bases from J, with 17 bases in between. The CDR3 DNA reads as TGCGCCAGCAGCCAAGCGGAATGGCTCCGGTCAACCGGGGAGCTGTTTTTT. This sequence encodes CASSQAEWLRSTGELFF.

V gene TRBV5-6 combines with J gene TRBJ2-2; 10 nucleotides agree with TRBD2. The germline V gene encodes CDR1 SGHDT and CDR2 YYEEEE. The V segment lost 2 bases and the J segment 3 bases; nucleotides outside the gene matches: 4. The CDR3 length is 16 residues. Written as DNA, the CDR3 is TGTGCCAGCAGCTTTGAGCGGGAGGGCTACACCGGGGAGCTGTTTTTT. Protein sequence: CASSFEREGYTGELFF.

The CDR3 region is CASNHKGVGLAEYSYNEQFF. The CDR3 coding sequence is TGTGCCAGCAACCACAAAGGGGTAGGACTAGCGGAGTACTCCTACAATGAGCAGTTCTTC. The J gene is TRBJ2-1, the V gene TRBV27, with 10 bases fitting TRBD2. Germline assignment: CDR1 MNHEY and CDR2 SMNVEV (reference sequence). Germline trimming cut 7 bases from V and 0 bases from J; bases unmatched to any gene: 18. The CDR3 is 20 residues long.

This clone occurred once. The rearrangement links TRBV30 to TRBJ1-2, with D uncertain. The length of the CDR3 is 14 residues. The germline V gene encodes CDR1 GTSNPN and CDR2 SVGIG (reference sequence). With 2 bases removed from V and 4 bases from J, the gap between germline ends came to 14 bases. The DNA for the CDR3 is TGTGCCTGGAGTCCTTACCCCCGGGGCTATGGCTACACCTTC. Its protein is CAWSPYPRGYGYTF.

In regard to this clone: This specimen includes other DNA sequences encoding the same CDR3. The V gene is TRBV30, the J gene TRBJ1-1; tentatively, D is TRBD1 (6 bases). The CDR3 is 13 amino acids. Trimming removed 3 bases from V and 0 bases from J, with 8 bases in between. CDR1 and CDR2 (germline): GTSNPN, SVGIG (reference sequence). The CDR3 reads CAWSGQLNTEAFF. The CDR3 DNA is TGTGCCTGGAGCGGACAGTTGAACACTGAAGCTTTCTTT.

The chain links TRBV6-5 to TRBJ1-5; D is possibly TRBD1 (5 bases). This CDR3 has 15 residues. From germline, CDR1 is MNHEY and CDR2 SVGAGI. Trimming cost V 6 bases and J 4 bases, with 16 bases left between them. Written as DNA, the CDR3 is TGTGCCAGCAGGAATGTAGACAGTTCTAATCAGCCCCAGCATTTT. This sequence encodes CASRNVDSSNQPQHF.

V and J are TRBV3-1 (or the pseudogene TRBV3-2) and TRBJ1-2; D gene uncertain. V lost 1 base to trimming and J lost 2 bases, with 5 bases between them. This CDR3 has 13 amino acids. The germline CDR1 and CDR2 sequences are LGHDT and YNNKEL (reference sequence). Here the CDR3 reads CASSQVGNYGYTF. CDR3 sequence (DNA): TGTGCCAGCAGCCAAGTTGGGAACTATGGCTACACCTTC.

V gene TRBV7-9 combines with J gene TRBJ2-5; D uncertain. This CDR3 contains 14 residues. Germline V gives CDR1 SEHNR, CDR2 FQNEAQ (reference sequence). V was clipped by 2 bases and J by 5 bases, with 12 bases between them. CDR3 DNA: TGTGCCAGCAGCTTAATGGGGAAGTGGGAGACCCAGTACTTC. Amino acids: CASSLMGKWETQYF. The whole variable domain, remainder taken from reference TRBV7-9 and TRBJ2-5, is DTGVSQNPRHKITKRGQNVTFRCDPISEHNRLYWYRQTLGQGPEFLTYFQNEAQLEKSRLLSDRFSAERPKGSFSTLEIQRTEQGDSAMYLCASSLMGKWETQYFGPGTRLLVL.

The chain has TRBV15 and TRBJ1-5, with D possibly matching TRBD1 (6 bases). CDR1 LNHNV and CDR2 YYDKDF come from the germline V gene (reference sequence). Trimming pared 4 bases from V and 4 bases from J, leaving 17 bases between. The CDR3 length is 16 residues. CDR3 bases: TGTGCCACCAGCACCGACAGGTCCTTCGGGAATCAGCCCCAGCATTTT. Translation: CATSTDRSFGNQPQHF.

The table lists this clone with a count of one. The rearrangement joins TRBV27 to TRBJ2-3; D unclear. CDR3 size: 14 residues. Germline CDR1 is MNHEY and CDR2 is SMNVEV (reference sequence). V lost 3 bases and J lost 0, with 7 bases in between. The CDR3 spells CASSLKDSTDTQYF. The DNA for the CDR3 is TGTGCCAGCAGTTTGAAGGACAGCACAGATACGCAGTATTTT.

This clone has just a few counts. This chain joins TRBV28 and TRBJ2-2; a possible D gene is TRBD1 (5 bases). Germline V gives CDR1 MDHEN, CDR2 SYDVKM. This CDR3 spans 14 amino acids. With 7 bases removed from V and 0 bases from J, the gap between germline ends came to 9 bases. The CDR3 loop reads CASKDRANTGELFF. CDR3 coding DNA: TGTGCCAGCAAAGACAGAGCGAACACCGGGGAGCTGTTTTTT.